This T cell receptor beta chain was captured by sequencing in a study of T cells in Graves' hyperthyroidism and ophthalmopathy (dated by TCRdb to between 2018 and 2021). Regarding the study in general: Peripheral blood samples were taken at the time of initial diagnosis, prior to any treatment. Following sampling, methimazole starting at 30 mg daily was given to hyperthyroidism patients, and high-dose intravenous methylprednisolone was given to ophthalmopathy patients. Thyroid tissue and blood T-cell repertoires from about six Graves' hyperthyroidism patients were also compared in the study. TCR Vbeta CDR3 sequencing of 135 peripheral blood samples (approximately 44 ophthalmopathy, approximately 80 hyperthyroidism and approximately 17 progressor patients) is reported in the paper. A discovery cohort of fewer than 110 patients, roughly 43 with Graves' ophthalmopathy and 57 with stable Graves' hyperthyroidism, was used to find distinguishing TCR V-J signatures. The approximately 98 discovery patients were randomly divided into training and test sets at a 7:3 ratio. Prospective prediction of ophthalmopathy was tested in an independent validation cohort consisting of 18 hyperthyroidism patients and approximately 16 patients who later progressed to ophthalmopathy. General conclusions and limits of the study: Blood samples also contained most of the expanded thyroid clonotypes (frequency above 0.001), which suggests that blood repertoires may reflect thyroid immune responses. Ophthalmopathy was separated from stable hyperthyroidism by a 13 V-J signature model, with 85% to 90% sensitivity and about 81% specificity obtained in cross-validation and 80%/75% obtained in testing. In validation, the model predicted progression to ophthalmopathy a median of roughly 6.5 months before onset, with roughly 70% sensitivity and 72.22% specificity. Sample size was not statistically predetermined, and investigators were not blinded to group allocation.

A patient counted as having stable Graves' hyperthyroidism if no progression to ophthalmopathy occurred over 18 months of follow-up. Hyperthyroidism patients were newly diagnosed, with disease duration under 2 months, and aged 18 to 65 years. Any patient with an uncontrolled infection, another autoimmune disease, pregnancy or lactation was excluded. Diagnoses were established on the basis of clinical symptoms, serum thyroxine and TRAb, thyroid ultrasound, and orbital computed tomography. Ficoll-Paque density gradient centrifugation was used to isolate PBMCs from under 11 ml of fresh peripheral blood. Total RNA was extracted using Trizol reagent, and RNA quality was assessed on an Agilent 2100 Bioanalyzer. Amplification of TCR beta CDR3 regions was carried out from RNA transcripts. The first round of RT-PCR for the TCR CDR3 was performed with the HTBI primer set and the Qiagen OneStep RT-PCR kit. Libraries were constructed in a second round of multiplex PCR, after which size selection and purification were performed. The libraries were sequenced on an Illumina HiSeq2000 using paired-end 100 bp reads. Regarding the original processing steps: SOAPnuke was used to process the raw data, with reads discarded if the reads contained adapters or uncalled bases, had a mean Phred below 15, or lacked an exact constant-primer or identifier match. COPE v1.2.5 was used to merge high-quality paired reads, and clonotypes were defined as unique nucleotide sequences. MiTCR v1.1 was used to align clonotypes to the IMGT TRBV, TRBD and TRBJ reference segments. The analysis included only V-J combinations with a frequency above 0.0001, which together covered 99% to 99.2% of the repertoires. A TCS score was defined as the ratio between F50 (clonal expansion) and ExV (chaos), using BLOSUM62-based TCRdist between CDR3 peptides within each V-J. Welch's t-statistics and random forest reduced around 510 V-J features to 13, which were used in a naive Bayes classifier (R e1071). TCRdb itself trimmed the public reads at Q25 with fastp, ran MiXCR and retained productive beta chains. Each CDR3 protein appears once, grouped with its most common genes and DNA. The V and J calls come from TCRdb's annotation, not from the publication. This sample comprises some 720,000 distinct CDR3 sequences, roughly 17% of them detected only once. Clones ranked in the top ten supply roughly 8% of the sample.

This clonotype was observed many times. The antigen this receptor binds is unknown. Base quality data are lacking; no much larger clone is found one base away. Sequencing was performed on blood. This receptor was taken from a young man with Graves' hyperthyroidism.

The bases are TGTGCCAGCGGACGGGGGTATAGCAATCAGCCCCAGCATTTT. This is translated as CASGRGYSNQPQHF. The rearrangement combines TRBV28 with TRBJ1-5; TRBD1 is a weak D gene call, 5 bases matching. From its cysteine to its phenylalanine, the CDR3 spans 14 amino acids. Only the CDR3 part of the read is kept: 42 bases, read in frame from the first base. V is shortened by 8 bases, J by 0 bases, and the region joining them spans 11 bases. Per the germline V gene, MDHEN is the CDR1 and SYDVKM is the CDR2.